The 29 T cell receptor beta chains given below trace back to one sample, sequenced in a study of T cell responses to AZD1222 COVID-19 vaccine. The assay was immunoSEQ multiplex PCR, and TCRdb's table has in-frame clones only and misses some. In the table there are 200,000 to 250,000 clones, about 95% of which are singletons. The sample consisted of peripheral blood, taken 28 days after the second dose of the MenACWY control vaccine. Receptors were obtained from an adult who received the MenACWY meningococcal vaccine as a control.

The V call is TRBV7-9, the J call TRBJ2-7, with 11 bases identical to TRBD1. Trimming at V came to 6 bases and at J to 2 bases, leaving 6 bases not matched to a gene. The CDR3 consists of 15 residues. Germline lookup yields CDR1 SEHNR and CDR2 FQNEAQ (reference sequence). CDR3 sequence (DNA): TGTGCCAGCAGTCGAGGACAGGGGGCAGCCTACGAGCAGTACTTC. It is translated as CASSRGQGAAYEQYF.

This clone was seen only a few times. The rearrangement links TRBV18 to TRBJ2-7; either TRBD1 or TRBD2 may supply D (5 bases each). The CDR3 is made up of 14 amino acids. V lost 2 bases, J lost 4 bases, and 12 bases lay in between. CDR1 and CDR2 from the germline V gene are KGHSH and LQKENI. CDR3 in amino acids: CASSPVNGAYEQYF. In nucleotides, the CDR3 is TGTGCCAGCTCACCAGTTAACGGGGCGTACGAGCAGTACTTC.

The chain links TRBV27 to TRBJ2-1; D is uncertain. The germline V gene has CDR1 MNHEY and CDR2 SMNVEV (reference sequence). V lost 0 bases and J lost 6, with 12 bases in between. This CDR3 contains 15 residues. The chain's CDR3 is CASSLSSSYINEQFF. Here the CDR3 DNA reads TGTGCCAGCAGTTTATCGTCTAGTTACATCAATGAGCAGTTCTTC.

The gene calls are TRBV6-4 and TRBJ1-1; D call uncertain. This CDR3 has 13 residues. V was clipped by 2 bases and J by 0 bases, with 4 bases between them. Germline V gene data show CDR1 as MRHNA and CDR2 as SNTAGT. The CDR3 DNA reads as TGTGCCAGCAGTGACCTGCTGAACACTGAAGCTTTCTTT. This codes for CASSDLLNTEAFF.

Concerning this clone itself: Germline and junction disagree at one end, which may indicate a read error. The chain joins TRBV2 to TRBJ2-7; D ambiguous. CDR3 length: 11 residues. Germline-derived CDR1 and CDR2 are SNHLY and FYNNEI. Written as DNA, the CDR3 is TGTGCCAGCAATGAAGAAAGCGAGCAGTACTTC. Protein sequence: CASNEESEQYF.

The chain combines TRBV6-5 with TRBJ2-2, with D maybe TRBD1 (5 bases). Germline CDR1 is MNHEY and CDR2 is SVGAGI. V was shortened by 2 bases and J by 0 bases, with 10 bases between the two germline ends. The CDR3 covers 16 residues. CDR3 nucleotides: TGTGCCAGCAGTTACACCAGGGCGGCGAACACCGGGGAGCTGTTTTTT. Residues: CASSYTRAANTGELFF.

The chain links TRBV27 to TRBJ1-6; 8 nucleotides line up with TRBD1. The V segment lost 6 bases and the J segment 14 bases; nucleotides outside the gene matches: 12. CDR1 is MNHEY, CDR2 SMNVEV, per germline (reference sequence). CDR3 length equals 14 residues. This chain's CDR3 is CASRVRQGMAALHF. The CDR3 nucleotides read TGTGCCAGCAGAGTTCGACAGGGGATGGCGGCCCTCCACTTT.

The CDR3 protein is CASSLNMNTEAFF. CDR3 nucleotides: TGTGCCAGCAGCTTGAATATGAACACTGAAGCTTTCTTT. The V gene is TRBV5-6, the J gene TRBJ1-1; the D is unclear. Germline V gives CDR1 SGHDT, CDR2 YYEEEE. This CDR3 is built from 13 residues. V was shortened by 1 base and J by 0 bases, with 4 bases between the two germline ends.

The rearrangement links TRBV12-3 or TRBV12-4 to TRBJ1-2; TRBD1 is a possible D gene (5 bases). The CDR3 contains 13 residues. Trimming shortened V by 2 bases and J by 5 bases, and 9 bases separated the two germline ends. The CDR3 DNA reads TGTGCCAGCAGTTTAATGGCAGGGTATGGCTACACCTTC. It specifies CASSLMAGYGYTF.

The rearrangement joins TRBV11-2 to TRBJ2-7, with D hard to call. CDR3 length equals 14 residues. CDR1 SGHAT and CDR2 FQNNGV come from the germline V gene. V was shortened by 1 base and J by 5 bases, with 12 bases between the two germline ends. In DNA, the CDR3 is TGTGCCAGCAGCTTAGGGGTCACGAGGAACGAGCAGTACTTC. It encodes CASSLGVTRNEQYF.

The chain couples TRBV6-1 to TRBJ2-7; the D gene is possibly TRBD1 (5 bases). The CDR3 is 14 amino acids. V dropped 3 bases and J dropped 2 bases, with 11 bases sitting between them. Germline-derived CDR1 and CDR2 are MNHNS and SASEGT. CDR3 DNA: TGTGCCAGCAGTGACGGTGGCAGGGCCTACGAGCAGTACTTC. Its protein product is CASSDGGRAYEQYF.

This clone showed up just once. The V call is TRBV15, the J call TRBJ2-1; D may match TRBD1 or TRBD2 (5 bases each). The V and J ends lost 0 bases and 7 bases respectively, with 19 bases between them. This CDR3 has 17 amino acids. Germline V gene sequence: CDR1 LNHNV, CDR2 YYDKDF (reference sequence). In DNA, the CDR3 is TGTGCCACCAGCAGAGAGGGCCGGGGCCCTACTGGGAATGAGCAGTTCTTC. Amino acid sequence: CATSREGRGPTGNEQFF.

V usage is TRBV12-3 or TRBV12-4 and J usage is TRBJ2-7, with 7 nucleotides matching TRBD1. Trimming took 6 bases from V and 6 from J; bases not matched to a gene: 5. The CDR3 consists of 12 residues. The CDR3 loop is CASSQGVREQYF. In DNA, the CDR3 is TGTGCCAGCAGCCAGGGGGTTCGCGAGCAGTACTTC.

This clone was detected a few times. The sample has other DNA sequences that encode this CDR3 too. CDR3 amino acids: CASSYRPGELFF. CDR3 DNA: TGTGCCAGCAGTTACAGGCCCGGGGAGCTGTTTTTT. J is TRBJ2-2 and V is TRBV6-5; the D is unclear. Trimming shortened V by 2 bases and J by 6 bases, and 4 bases separated the two germline ends. The CDR3 has 12 amino acids. Germline CDR1 and CDR2: MNHEY and SVGAGI.

The chain is built from TRBV28 and TRBJ1-1; 7 positions match TRBD1. There are 14 residues in the CDR3. The ends lost 7 bases at V and 2 bases at J; junction bases unmatched: 7. Germline V gives CDR1 MDHEN, CDR2 SYDVKM. CDR3 residues: CASILDRVNTEAFF. DNA of the CDR3: TGTGCCAGCATCTTAGACAGGGTAAACACTGAAGCTTTCTTT.

This chain links TRBV4-2 with TRBJ2-3, with 9 bases lining up with TRBD2. V trimming: 1 base; J trimming: 8 bases; junction bases outside the gene matches: 10. CDR1 and CDR2 from the germline V gene are LGHNA and YNFKEQ. This CDR3 contains 16 residues. The CDR3 loop reads CASSQGVAGEGGTQYF. CDR3 in DNA: TGTGCCAGCAGCCAAGGGGTAGCGGGGGAGGGTGGTACGCAGTATTTT.

The chain is built from TRBV10-3 and TRBJ1-6; D is unresolved. The germline CDR1 and CDR2 sequences are ENHRY and SYGVKD. The V and J ends lost 3 bases and 7 bases respectively, with 7 bases between them. CDR3 size: 13 residues. CDR3 coding DNA: TGTGCCATCAGTGAACAGATAAATTCACCCCTCCACTTT. This sequence encodes CAISEQINSPLHF.

V and J are TRBV24-1 and TRBJ2-2; 9 bases match TRBD1. The CDR3 has 15 residues. V shed 4 bases and J 7 bases; nucleotides not matched to a gene: 6. From germline, CDR1 is KGHDR and CDR2 SFDVKD. CDR3 protein: CATSEGDRESGELFF. The CDR3 nucleotides are TGTGCCACCAGTGAGGGGGACAGGGAGAGCGGGGAGCTGTTTTTT.

The CDR3, as DNA: TGTGCCAGTATCGGGATCTCGAACACCGGGGAGCTGTTTTTT. Translating it yields CASIGISNTGELFF. The chain carries TRBV28 and TRBJ2-2; D perhaps matches TRBD2 (5 bases). V was shortened by 9 bases and J by 0 bases, with 11 bases between the two germline ends. The length of the CDR3 is 14 residues. Germline CDR1 and CDR2: MDHEN and SYDVKM.

This clone was observed a single time. The chain has TRBV10-1 and TRBJ1-4, with a possible D match to TRBD1 (6 bases). The germline CDR1 and CDR2 sequences are WNHNN and SYGVQD (reference sequence). Trimming removed 4 bases at V and 6 bases at J, with 21 bases between. The CDR3 extends over 17 amino acids. CDR3 DNA sequence: TGCGCCAGCAGTGTAAACGGACAGATCGGAAAGGATGAAAAACTGTTTTTT. The encoded protein is CASSVNGQIGKDEKLFF.

This rearrangement joins TRBV28 to TRBJ1-4; weak D call: TRBD1 (5 bases). Germline CDR1 reads MDHEN; CDR2 reads SYDVKM. V lost 5 bases to trimming and J lost 6 bases, with 16 bases between them. The CDR3 is made up of 15 amino acids. CDR3 region: CASSTPGGGHEKLFF. CDR3 bases: TGTGCCAGCAGTACACCCGGGGGGGGACATGAAAAACTGTTTTTT.

The chain uses TRBV18 and TRBJ1-1; D gene uncertain. The CDR3 runs to 12 residues. Germline CDR1 reads KGHSH; CDR2 reads LQKENI. V lost 6 bases and J 3 bases, leaving 8 bases between the germline ends. The CDR3 sequence is CASSPDDTEAFF. In nucleotides, the CDR3 is TGTGCCAGCTCGCCAGATGACACTGAAGCTTTCTTT.

The rearrangement uses TRBV5-4 and TRBJ2-7; 8 bases line up with TRBD2. The V gene end was trimmed by 2 bases and the J gene end by 5 bases; junction bases not matched to a gene: 6. The CDR3 has 14 residues. Looked up from germline, CDR1 is SGHNT and CDR2 is YYREEE (reference sequence). Written as DNA, the CDR3 is TGTGCCAGCAGCTTTCGGGGGGGGGTAGACGAGCAGTACTTC. Translation: CASSFRGGVDEQYF.

The chain employs TRBV27 and TRBJ2-7; 8 nucleotides match TRBD2. There are 15 residues in the CDR3. Unmatched junction bases numbered 7, after V lost 6 bases and J lost 0 bases. Germline V gene lookup returns CDR1 MNHEY and CDR2 SMNVEV (reference sequence). The CDR3 here is CASSRLAGSSYEQYF. The CDR3 DNA is TGTGCCAGCAGCAGGTTAGCGGGGAGCTCCTACGAGCAGTACTTC.

The chain links TRBV6-4 to TRBJ2-3; 11 bases line up with TRBD2. Germline CDR1 is MRHNA and CDR2 is SNTAGT. This CDR3 has 16 amino acids. J gave up 5 bases and V 2 bases, and 6 bases lay outside the gene matches. CDR3 loop: CASSDSLAGGGDTQYF. The CDR3 bases are TGTGCCAGCAGTGACAGCCTAGCGGGAGGCGGAGATACGCAGTATTTT.

This clone was recorded only once. J is TRBJ2-3 and V is TRBV7-2; D call uncertain. V was clipped by 2 bases and J by 2 bases, with 11 bases between them. CDR1 is SGHTA, CDR2 FQGNSA, per germline. The length of the CDR3 is 15 residues. The CDR3 loop reads CASSLSPHYTDTQYF. CDR3 DNA: TGTGCCAGCAGCTTATCGCCGCATTACACAGATACGCAGTATTTT. The full variable domain, completed using reference TRBV7-2 and TRBJ2-3, is GAGVSQSPSNKVTEKGKDVELRCDPISGHTALYWYRQSLGQGLEFLIYFQGNSAPDKSGLPSDRFSAERTGGSVSTLTIQRTQQEDSAVYLCASSLSPHYTDTQYFGPGTRLTVL.

V gene TRBV19 combines with J gene TRBJ1-3; 8 nucleotides line up with TRBD1. Germline CDR1 reads LNHDA; CDR2 reads SQIVND (reference sequence). Trimming at V came to 9 bases and at J to 4 bases, leaving 8 bases not matched to a gene. This CDR3 comprises 14 residues. CDR3 region: CASEGDRIGNTIYF. In DNA form, the CDR3 reads TGTGCCAGCGAGGGGGACAGGATCGGAAACACCATATATTTT.

V and J are TRBV19 and TRBJ2-2; TRBD1 is a possible D gene (5 bases). The ends were cut back, 2 bases at V and 7 bases at J, with 11 bases in the middle. The CDR3 totals 14 residues. CDR1 is LNHDA, CDR2 SQIVND, per germline (reference sequence). The DNA of the CDR3 is TGTGCCAGTAGTATACGGCAGGGCGGCGGGGAGCTGTTTTTT. Translating gives CASSIRQGGGELFF. The full variable domain, with the rest looked up from reference TRBV19 and TRBJ2-2, is DGGITQSPKYLFRKEGQNVTLSCEQNLNHDAMYWYRQDPGQGLRLIYYSQIVNDFQKGDIAEGYSVSREKKESFPLTVTSAQKNPTAFYLCASSIRQGGGELFFGEGSRLTVL.

The J gene is TRBJ1-3, the V gene TRBV4-2, with TRBD1 identical over 7 bases. The V and J ends lost 0 bases and 4 bases, in that order; junction bases with no gene match: 6. From germline, CDR1 is LGHNA and CDR2 YNFKEQ. The CDR3 has 16 amino acids. CDR3 sequence: CASSQDLAGGGNTIYF. The CDR3 bases are TGTGCCAGCAGCCAAGATCTGGCAGGGGGAGGAAACACCATATATTTT.